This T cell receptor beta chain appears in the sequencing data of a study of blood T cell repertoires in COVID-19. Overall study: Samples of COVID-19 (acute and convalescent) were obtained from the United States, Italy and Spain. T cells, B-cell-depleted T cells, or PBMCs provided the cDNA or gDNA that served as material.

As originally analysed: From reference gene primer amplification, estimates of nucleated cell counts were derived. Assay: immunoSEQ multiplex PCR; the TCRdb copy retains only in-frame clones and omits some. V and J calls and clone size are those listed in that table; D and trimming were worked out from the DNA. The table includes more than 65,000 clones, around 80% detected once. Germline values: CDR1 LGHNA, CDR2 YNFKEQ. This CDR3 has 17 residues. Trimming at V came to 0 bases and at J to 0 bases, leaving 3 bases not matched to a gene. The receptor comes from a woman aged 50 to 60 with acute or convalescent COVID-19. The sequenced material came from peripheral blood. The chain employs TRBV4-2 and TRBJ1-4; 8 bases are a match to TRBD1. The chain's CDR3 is CASSQDPTGATNEKLFF. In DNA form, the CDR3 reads TGTGCCAGCAGCCAAGATCCGACAGGGGCAACTAATGAAAAACTGTTTTTT.